The next 30 T cell receptor beta chains were all read from a single sample in a study of blood T cell repertoires in COVID-19. Assay used: immunoSEQ multiplex PCR; TCRdb lists only in-frame clones, some missing. The table has about 280,000 clones, approximately 91% seen once. The sample was peripheral blood. The receptors originated from a man aged 18 to 30 with active or convalescent COVID-19.

In this sample, this clone turned up once. The chain links TRBV11-3 to TRBJ2-3; possible D gene TRBD2, 6 bases. V was trimmed by 4 bases and J by 7 bases, leaving 12 bases between them. The CDR3 totals 13 residues. Germline V gene sequence: CDR1 SGHNT, CDR2 YENEEA. The chain's CDR3 is CASSSRDSNTQYF. Here the CDR3 DNA reads TGTGCCAGCAGCTCCCGGGACTCAAATACGCAGTATTTT.

A remark on this clone: This specimen includes other DNA sequences encoding the same CDR3. This chain uses TRBV12-3 or TRBV12-4 with TRBJ1-1, with D unresolved. V shed 0 bases and J shed 4 bases, with 6 bases lying between them. This CDR3 has 13 residues. The CDR3: CASSLARSTEAFF. In DNA form, the CDR3 reads TGTGCCAGCAGTTTAGCGCGGAGCACTGAAGCTTTCTTT.

The gene calls are TRBV6-5 and TRBJ2-7; 8 bases agree with TRBD2. Germline trimming cut 6 bases from V and 7 bases from J; bases unmatched to any gene: 11. Germline loops: CDR1 MNHEY, CDR2 SVGAGI. This CDR3 spans 14 amino acids. The CDR3 DNA reads TGTGCCAGCAGCACCGGGACTAGAAGCCTTGAGCAGTACTTC. This encodes CASSTGTRSLEQYF.

The genes are TRBV15 and TRBJ1-1; no clear D. Germline V gene data show CDR1 as LNHNV and CDR2 as YYDKDF (reference sequence). The CDR3 covers 15 residues. Trimming took 0 bases from V and 1 from J, leaving 9 bases between them. CDR3 protein: CATSRDQAPNTEAFF. CDR3 in DNA: TGTGCCACCAGCAGAGATCAGGCTCCGAACACTGAAGCTTTCTTT.

The chain has TRBV11-2 and TRBJ1-1; D call uncertain. Deletions cut 4 bases from V and 3 bases from J, with 12 bases between. The CDR3 runs 14 residues. Germline CDR1 SGHAT, CDR2 FQNNGV. CDR3 sequence (DNA): TGTGCCAGCAGCTCCGGGTTCATTCACACTGAAGCTTTCTTT. Protein: CASSSGFIHTEAFF.

The chain joins TRBV7-6 to TRBJ2-5, with D possibly matching TRBD1 (6 bases). Per germline, CDR1 SGHVS and CDR2 FNYEAQ. The CDR3 is 18 residues long. V was pared by 5 bases and J by 2 bases, with 24 bases between. The CDR3 is CASSRVPLYSTGQETQYF. CDR3 bases: TGTGCCAGCAGCCGAGTTCCCCTCTACTCGACAGGACAAGAGACCCAGTACTTC.

This rearrangement joins TRBV23-1 to TRBJ1-2, with TRBD1 identical over 7 bases. TRBV23-1 is an ORF, and what it does is uncertain. CDR3 length: 17 residues. Germline trimming cut 4 bases from V and 0 bases from J; bases unmatched to any gene: 11. CDR3 region: CASSPKDGQDPNYGYTF. The CDR3, as DNA: TGCGCCAGCAGTCCGAAAGATGGACAGGACCCTAACTATGGCTACACCTTC.

V usage is TRBV7-9 and J usage is TRBJ2-1; 10 bases are shared with TRBD2. V lost 5 bases and J lost 8; bases outside the gene matches: 6. Per the germline V gene, CDR1 is SEHNR and CDR2 is FQNEAQ (reference sequence). The CDR3 length is 14 residues. CDR3 sequence reads: CASSIASGSDEQFF. CDR3 nucleotides: TGTGCCAGCAGCATTGCTAGCGGGAGTGATGAGCAGTTCTTC.

The chain links TRBV18 to TRBJ2-7; 9 positions agree with TRBD1. CDR1 and CDR2 (germline): KGHSH, LQKENI. This CDR3 region has 17 residues. J was trimmed by 4 bases and V by 3 bases; bases with no gene match: 13. This chain's CDR3 is CASSPPTGTGIYYEQYF. Here the CDR3 DNA reads TGTGCCAGCTCACCCCCGACCGGGACAGGGATTTATTACGAGCAGTACTTC. Based on the CDR3 plus reference TRBV18 and TRBJ2-7, the full variable domain is NAGVMQNPRHLVRRRGQEARLRCSPMKGHSHVYWYRQLPEEGLKFMVYLQKENIIDESGMPKERFSAEFPKEGPSILRIQQVVRGDSAAYFCASSPPTGTGIYYEQYFGPGTRLTVT.

The J gene is TRBJ2-7, the V gene TRBV5-4; no firm D call. The CDR3 totals 12 residues. CDR1 is SGHNT, CDR2 YYREEE, per germline (reference sequence). V was cut by 9 bases and J by 3 bases, with 13 bases left in between. The CDR3 DNA follows: TGTGCCACCGGCACAGACGTCTACGAGCAGTACTTC. It specifies CATGTDVYEQYF.

The chain uses TRBV7-8 and TRBJ1-5; D remains ambiguous. With 5 bases removed from V and 5 bases from J, the gap between germline ends came to 13 bases. Germline loops: CDR1 SGHVS, CDR2 FQNEAQ. The CDR3 consists of 14 residues. The DNA of the CDR3 is TGTGCCAGCAGCCCAGACTACACTTATCAGCCCCAGCATTTT. Encoded protein: CASSPDYTYQPQHF.

The gene calls are TRBV7-2 and TRBJ2-7, with TRBD1 matching over 10 bases. Per the germline V gene, CDR1 is SGHTA and CDR2 is FQGNSA. The ends lost 6 bases at V and 2 bases at J; junction bases unmatched: 4. CDR3 length: 14 residues. CDR3 amino acids: CASRSGTGAYEQYF. The CDR3 DNA follows: TGTGCCAGCAGATCCGGGACAGGGGCCTACGAGCAGTACTTC. Based on the CDR3 plus reference TRBV7-2 and TRBJ2-7, the full variable domain is GAGVSQSPSNKVTEKGKDVELRCDPISGHTALYWYRQSLGQGLEFLIYFQGNSAPDKSGLPSDRFSAERTGGSVSTLTIQRTQQEDSAVYLCASRSGTGAYEQYFGPGTRLTVT.

The sample holds one count of this clone. The chain has TRBV4-3 and TRBJ2-2, with a weak D call TRBD1 (5 bases). The germline V gene has CDR1 LGHNA and CDR2 YSLEER. This CDR3 spans 18 amino acids. Trimming pared 0 bases from V and 1 base from J, leaving 15 bases between. CDR3 nucleotide sequence: TGCGCCAGCAGCCAAGACTGGATTGCGCAGGGGAACACCGGGGAGCTGTTTTTT. It specifies CASSQDWIAQGNTGELFF.

The J gene is TRBJ1-4, the V gene TRBV19; D is possibly TRBD1 (6 bases). Deletions cut 5 bases from V and 8 bases from J, with 18 bases between. The germline CDR1 and CDR2 sequences are LNHDA and SQIVND (reference sequence). The CDR3 runs to 15 residues. CDR3 residues: CASSPTQGWGEKLFF. As DNA, the CDR3 is TGTGCCAGTAGTCCGACACAGGGTTGGGGGGAAAAACTGTTTTTT.

J is TRBJ1-6 and V is TRBV6-5; D gene ambiguous. Per the germline V gene, CDR1 is MNHEY and CDR2 is SVGAGI. The germline V and J ends were trimmed by 2 bases and 9 bases, with 8 bases remaining between them. The length of the CDR3 is 13 residues. The CDR3 region has the DNA TGTGCCAGCAGTTACGCGAAGTTTTCACCCCTCCACTTT. Its protein product is CASSYAKFSPLHF.

The count of this clone is one. The V gene is TRBV11-2, the J gene TRBJ1-2; TRBD1 matches at 8 bases. With 1 base clipped from V and 2 bases from J, the junction kept 0 bases outside the gene matches. Per germline, CDR1 SGHAT and CDR2 FQNNGV. The CDR3 spans 14 residues. CDR3 region: CASSLGQGNYGYTF. The CDR3 DNA follows: TGTGCCAGCAGCTTAGGACAGGGGAACTATGGCTACACCTTC. Looking up the rest from reference TRBV11-2 and TRBJ1-2 gives the full variable domain: EAGVAQSPRYKIIEKRQSVAFWCNPISGHATLYWYQQILGQGPKLLIQFQNNGVVDDSQLPKDRFSAERLKGVDSTLKIQPAKLEDSAVYLCASSLGQGNYGYTFGSGTRLTVV.

This clone was counted only a few times. The rearrangement uses TRBV19 and TRBJ1-5; 9 bases are shared with TRBD1. This CDR3 contains 13 residues. The germline V gene has CDR1 LNHDA and CDR2 SQIVND (reference sequence). The CDR3 nucleotides read TGTGCTACCCGGACAGGGGAGGGGCAGCCCCAGCATTTT. Translating gives CATRTGEGQPQHF.

The chain uses TRBV6-5 and TRBJ2-1; D is unclear. The germline CDR1 and CDR2 sequences are MNHEY and SVGAGI. The CDR3 consists of 15 residues. V lost 6 bases and J 0 bases, leaving 12 bases between the germline ends. CDR3 in amino acids: CASSSDFSSYNEQFF. CDR3 DNA: TGTGCCAGCAGCTCCGACTTTTCCTCCTACAATGAGCAGTTCTTC.

The chain uses TRBV4-1 and TRBJ2-1; the match to TRBD2 covers 12 bases. This CDR3 region has 17 residues. Per the germline V gene, CDR1 is MGHRA and CDR2 is YSYEKL. The ends lost 1 base at V and 7 bases at J; junction bases unmatched: 8. The CDR3 sequence: CASSQAWASGGANEQFF. CDR3 nucleotides: TGCGCCAGCAGCCAAGCATGGGCTAGCGGGGGGGCGAATGAGCAGTTCTTC.

The chain is built from TRBV7-8 and TRBJ1-1; 7 nucleotides agree with TRBD1. Looked up from germline, CDR1 is SGHVS and CDR2 is FQNEAQ. The V segment lost 4 bases and the J segment 0 bases; nucleotides outside the gene matches: 5. This CDR3 contains 15 residues. CDR3 sequence (DNA): TGTGCCAGCAGCTCAATAGGACAGGTGAACACTGAAGCTTTCTTT. Its protein product is CASSSIGQVNTEAFF.

The chain recombines TRBV6-2 or TRBV6-3 with TRBJ1-6, with D perhaps matching TRBD1 (5 bases). This CDR3 comprises 15 residues. From germline, CDR1 is MNHEY and CDR2 SVGEGT. V was cut by 2 bases and J by 7 bases, with 12 bases left in between. The CDR3 is CASSYVRTRNSPLHF. CDR3 nucleotide sequence: TGTGCCAGCAGTTACGTCCGGACAAGGAATTCACCCCTCCACTTT.

The V gene is TRBV7-9, the J gene TRBJ1-2; D is undetermined. V lost 1 base and J 8 bases, leaving 14 bases between the germline ends. This CDR3 region has 14 residues. Germline values: CDR1 SEHNR, CDR2 FQNEAQ (reference sequence). CDR3 loop: CASSLVLGGRGYTF. The CDR3 DNA reads TGTGCCAGCAGCTTAGTCTTGGGCGGGAGAGGCTACACCTTC.

The V and J genes are TRBV4-2 and TRBJ1-5; D gene unclear. Germline assignment: CDR1 LGHNA and CDR2 YNFKEQ. The CDR3 loop spans 15 amino acids. V shed 2 bases and J shed 6 bases, with 14 bases lying between them. The CDR3 loop is CASSQSSEGFQPQHF. CDR3 DNA: TGTGCCAGCAGCCAATCTAGCGAGGGTTTTCAGCCCCAGCATTTT.

The CDR3 DNA sequence: TGCAGCGTTTTAGGACAGGGAACCTACAATGAGCAGTTCTTC. It is translated as CSVLGQGTYNEQFF. V is TRBV29-1 and J is TRBJ2-1, with TRBD1 matching 8 bases. V shed 5 bases and J 2 bases; nucleotides not matched to a gene: 5. Germline CDR1 reads SQVTM; CDR2 reads ANQGSEA. This CDR3 comprises 14 residues.

This sequence joins TRBV24-1 and TRBJ2-5; TRBD1 matches at 7 bases. The CDR3 consists of 13 residues. The germline V gene has CDR1 KGHDR and CDR2 SFDVKD. Trimming at V came to 5 bases and at J to 1 base, leaving 0 bases not matched to a gene. CDR3 residues: CATSGQGQETQYF. The CDR3 DNA follows: TGTGCCACCAGTGGACAGGGCCAAGAGACCCAGTACTTC.

This clone showed up just a few times. This sequence joins TRBV5-1 and TRBJ1-1, with TRBD1 as a possible D gene (5 bases). V dropped 1 base and J dropped 4 bases, with 14 bases sitting between them. The germline V gene encodes CDR1 SGHRS and CDR2 YFSETQ. The CDR3 totals 15 residues. CDR3 in amino acids: CASSLSVGGGTEAFF. The CDR3 nucleotides read TGCGCCAGCAGCTTGTCCGTCGGCGGGGGCACTGAAGCTTTCTTT.

V and J are TRBV6-2 or TRBV6-3 and TRBJ2-7; 8 nucleotides match TRBD1. Germline lookup yields CDR1 MNHEY and CDR2 SVGEGT. V was clipped by 5 bases and J by 3 bases; unmatched bases: 9. This CDR3 has 15 amino acids. CDR3 amino acids: CASSDAGTGDYEQYF. The CDR3 DNA reads TGTGCCAGCAGTGACGCCGGGACAGGTGACTACGAGCAGTACTTC.

This CDR3 reads CSVWTDRGSTEAFF. The CDR3 DNA is TGCAGCGTTTGGACGGACAGGGGGAGCACTGAAGCTTTCTTT. J is TRBJ1-1 and V is TRBV29-1, with 10 bases that match TRBD1. The CDR3 totals 14 residues. Germline V CDR1 and CDR2: SQVTM, ANQGSEA. Trimming removed 5 bases from V and 4 bases from J; junction bases left unmatched: 7.

This chain joins TRBV6-2 or TRBV6-3 and TRBJ2-7; 8 bases are a match to TRBD1. Per the germline V gene, CDR1 is MNHEY and CDR2 is SVGEGT. The CDR3 runs to 13 residues. V gave up 2 bases and J gave up 5 bases; unmatched junction bases: 2. The CDR3 DNA reads TGTGCCAGCAGTTACCGACAGGGGCACGAGCAGTACTTC. Translated: CASSYRQGHEQYF.

In its sample, this clone was seen once. The chain has TRBV27 and TRBJ1-1, with TRBD1 identical over 7 bases. The germline V gene encodes CDR1 MNHEY and CDR2 SMNVEV (reference sequence). The CDR3 has 16 residues. V was pared by 0 bases and J by 3 bases, with 7 bases of the junction left unmatched. This CDR3 is CASSLSGQPMYTEAFF. CDR3 in DNA: TGTGCCAGCAGTTTATCGGGACAGCCAATGTACACTGAAGCTTTCTTT.